The text below deals with one T cell receptor (beta chain). Its antigen is currently not known. Qualities for individual bases were not recorded, and no much larger clone is one base off. The method was the immunoSEQ multiplex PCR assay. For the multiplex PCR, a mixture combining 60 forward primers for TCR Vbeta segments and 13 reverse primers for TCR Jbeta segments was used. Amplification of the CDR3 region of rearranged TCR beta genes was performed with a multiplex PCR assay on genomic DNA. The Illumina HiSeq System was used to sequence the amplified TCR beta libraries as 87-base-pair reads. The source study handled its data this way. A later analysis tallied 80 million to 95 million unique TCR beta chains across the 700 or so repertoires, and approximately 12 million of those chains were shared by two or more donors. Raw reads were error-corrected and collapsed into unique sequences by a nearest-neighbor algorithm in which closely related sequences were merged to remove PCR and sequencing errors. V, D and J gene segments were assigned by aligning CDR3 sequences to IMGT reference sequences. For a sequence to be retained, a match of at least six nucleotides to both a V gene segment and a J gene segment was required. A rearrangement was called productive if the CDR3 had no stop codons and remained in frame with V and J, and every other rearrangement was called non-productive. CDR3 was defined by IMGT convention, running from the second conserved V-encoded cysteine to the conserved J-encoded phenylalanine. Sequences without an unambiguous match to a single V gene segment were excluded from the earlier analysis of about 600 of the donors. An earlier analysis of some 610 of the donors called V segments functional above 56.7% productive rearrangements and segregating when the between-donor standard deviation exceeded 5%. A statistical classification framework was developed to diagnose cytomegalovirus status using the catalog of TCR beta chain sequences. In a later analysis, V and J genes were assigned by comparing TCR nucleotide sequences against IMGT/GENE-DB human TR gene sequences. A later analysis assigned CDR3 sequences and most-parsimonious VDJ recombination scenarios with the TCRdist pipeline. A later analysis defined each TCR beta chain by its CDR3 amino acid sequence plus V-gene family, and excluded reads lacking a unique V-gene family. In a later analysis, 550 to 650 highly shared, low-generation-probability nucleotide sequences were removed to address suspected cross-contamination and a sequencing artifact. In a later analysis, a clonal expansion index for each public chain was calculated from normalized within-repertoire ranks of inferred template counts. A later analysis computed generation probabilities with a VDJ recombination model fitted to out-of-frame rearrangements, and checked the results against IGoR. Hypergeometric tests were used in a later analysis to score TCR-TCR, TCR-HLA and TCR-CMV co-occurrence, with a repertoire-size bias correction applied to the TCR pairs. To estimate false discovery rates, a later analysis permuted the HLA or CMV assignments 20 times. In a later analysis, co-occurring TCRs were grouped using DBSCAN, and TCRdist sequence similarity was added for clustering within HLA-allele-positive subsets. Repertoires with fewer than 30,000 or more than 120,000 public chains, plus five repertoires with anomalous nucleotide sharing, were excluded from co-occurrence clustering. The immuneACCESS repertoire file appears here via TCRdb, limited to in-frame rearrangements. These files lack a portion of the clones; in checked studies, under half of the deficit traces to unresolved V genes, and the cause of the others is not known. That table is the source of V, J and clone size, and D and trimming were worked out from the DNA. This sample is represented by around 35,000 clones; around two thirds of them were singletons. The ten largest make up approximately 6% of the sample.

Per the germline V gene, LGHNA is the CDR1 and YNFKEQ is the CDR2. V loses 0 bases, J loses 0 bases, and the germline ends lie 9 bases apart. Its CDR3 holds 16 amino acids, cysteine through phenylalanine. Only the CDR3 DNA is retained, 48 bases long and in frame from the first base. The data stem from a study of cytomegalovirus exposure and HLA in healthy donors (dated by TCRdb to 2016 to 2017). Looking at the study overall: According to an earlier analysis of around 600 of the donors, roughly 180 million T cells yielded over 100 million unique TCR beta sequences and about 280 Gb of sequence data. Around 330 gigabases of sequencing data and tens of millions of unique TCR sequences made up an early release that covered approximately 620 HLA-typed donors. Among the approximately 420 genotyped donors, approximately 82% belonged to the genetic ancestry cluster associated with self-reported Caucasian donors. The aim of the study was to test whether cataloging public T cell receptors could identify signatures of past pathogen exposure. The T cell repertoires of under 750 subjects were profiled by immunosequencing and related to cytomegalovirus serostatus. In addition to the first cohort of approximately 670 subjects, a separate validation cohort of 100 to 150 different subjects was used. To predict cytomegalovirus infection status, the study combined high-throughput TCR immunosequencing, statistical association of individual TCRs with disease status, and machine learning. To study patterns of TCR occurrence, a later analysis re-analyzed previously published TCR beta repertoires from under 750 donors and added high-resolution HLA genotyping. Rather than drawing on any new phenotypic data, the later analysis identified candidate immune exposures from TCR beta sequences and the way those sequences occurred across donors. In an earlier analysis of roughly 540 of the donors, high-throughput TCR beta sequencing was used to judge whether each TCR beta V gene segment behaved as functional or pseudogenic. Donor age, sex, ethnicity and CMV serostatus were collected together with the repertoire data. In a later genetic analysis, genome-wide SNP genotypes for about 65% of the roughly 700 donors were used, and that subset was treated as a discovery cohort. Every discovery cohort repertoire had been produced on one sequencing platform. Both class I and class II loci were covered by HLA typing, at four-digit resolution. Typing coverage varied by locus: roughly 629-630 donors for A, B, C, DRB1 and DQB1; roughly 500 for DQA1; around 570 for DPA1; around 450 for DPB1. Several DR-DQ haplotypes were handled as single units for association and clustering, since linkage in the cohort was strong. Among about 400 genotyped donors of the cohort, an average of approximately 200,000 unique TCR beta nucleotide sequences was sequenced per donor, of which roughly 18% were non-productive.

In total, approximately 610 healthy bone marrow donors made up the cohort. All cohort members were sampled while nominally healthy, although unrecorded immune exposures were likely present. The donor tested CMV seronegative and was one of the 352 seronegative cohort members. A peripheral blood sample was collected from each donor, and TCR beta sequencing was performed on peripheral blood mononuclear cells. The Qiagen DNeasy Blood Extraction Kit was used to extract genomic DNA from the blood cell samples. Study-wide conclusions, independent of this receptor: In the study, roughly 160 TCR beta chains were listed as associated with cytomegalovirus. A later analysis associated about 17,000 TCR beta sequences with specific HLA alleles at a false discovery rate of 0.05. This cohort had only TCR beta chains sequenced, and the lack of alpha or paired-chain data limited which features could be detected. In both the original and validation cohorts, the classifier was reported to diagnose cytomegalovirus status with high specificity and sensitivity. When HLA alleles, especially DR and DQ, strongly co-occurred, TCR associations were difficult to assign to individual alleles. Broadly in line with IMGT annotations, most TCR beta V segments showed up in productive rearrangements about 87% or about 30% of the time in an earlier analysis of approximately 640 of the donors. It was suggested by the authors that the approach could potentially be generalized to other disease states and immunological phenotypes. Compared with equally common non-associated chains, HLA-associated TCR beta chains in a later analysis were more clonally expanded and had lower generation probabilities. In a later analysis, the rate of TCR association differed among HLA loci, with DRB1 alleles having the most associated TCRs and HLA-C alleles having the fewest. In a later genetic analysis, fewer N-insertions in productive TCRs were reported among donors in an Asian-associated ancestry cluster than the approximately 670-donor mean. The earlier analysis of some 560 of the donors excluded 15 to 20 rarely observed V segments, including chromosome 9 orphons, because counts were too low. Most TCR sequences were observed very rarely across donors, whereas some public TCRs were present in many individuals. Immune exposure information for the cohort was limited to CMV serostatus. Linkage disequilibrium might explain the correlated functional status among segregating V segments, but an unknown experimental factor could not be excluded. A later genetic analysis associated a missense DCLRE1C variant with V-gene and J-gene trimming of TCR beta chains, and an independent cohort replicated the association. Because the 87-base-pair reads could not distinguish some IMGT-functional V segments, including TRBV6-2 and TRBV6-3, those segments were excluded. In a later analysis, most CMV-associated TCR beta chains were found to appear HLA-restricted, with HLA associations seemingly driven largely by CMV exposure. In vitro tests confirmed that a few of the cytomegalovirus-associated TCR beta chains recognize cytomegalovirus antigens. The sequencing pipeline was judged likely to have produced a cluster of highly shared sequence variants as a technical artifact. In a later analysis, several top co-occurrence clusters were reported to appear linked to parvovirus B19, influenza, CMV and Epstein-Barr virus. Presence/absence analyses assumed roughly uniform sequencing depth across donors, an assumption that may not hold. Because HLA typing was unavailable for some donors at each locus, only the typed subset was used in association tests. A further reported finding was that TCR beta sequences accurately predicted the HLA-A and HLA-B alleles for most subjects in the first cohort.

The sample comprised PBMCs. The receptor chain draws on TRBV4-2 and TRBJ2-1; no D gene is confidently identified. The receptor comes from a man aged 25 to 40 in good health and CMV-seronegative. The DNA reads as follows: TGTGCCAGCAGCCAAGATGCGGAGAGCTCCTACAATGAGCAGTTCTTC. The encoded protein is CASSQDAESSYNEQFF.